This entry lists 9 T cell receptor beta chains sequenced from one sample in a study of cytomegalovirus exposure and HLA in healthy donors. Vbeta (60) and Jbeta (13) primers were used in the PCR. The table came from immunoSEQ multiplex PCR; TCRdb's copy has only in-frame clones and leaves some out. The table has approximately 150,000 clones, roughly 79% seen once. Sequences were obtained from PBMCs. All receptors come from a man aged 18 to 30 in good health and CMV-seropositive.

The rearrangement links TRBV5-1 to TRBJ2-2; a weak D match, TRBD2 (5 bases). V shed 4 bases and J shed 1 base, with 8 bases lying between them. CDR3 length: 14 amino acids. Germline-derived CDR1 and CDR2 are SGHRS and YFSETQ. CDR3 in amino acids: CASSAAGNTGELFF. The CDR3 DNA reads TGCGCCAGCAGCGCCGCGGGGAACACCGGGGAGCTGTTTTTT.

The genes are TRBV29-1 and TRBJ2-1; 9 nucleotides line up with TRBD2. Per the germline V gene, CDR1 is SQVTM and CDR2 is ANQGSEA. The CDR3 totals 9 residues. CDR3 in amino acids: CVAGAQQFF. The CDR3 DNA sequence: TGCGTAGCGGGAGCACAGCAGTTCTTC.

The rearrangement links TRBV7-2 to TRBJ2-6; a possible D gene is TRBD1 (6 bases). Germline V CDR1 and CDR2: SGHTA, FQGNSA. The CDR3 is 18 residues long. Deletions cut 5 bases from V and 0 bases from J, with 17 bases between. The CDR3 protein is CASSLVLTGRSGANVLTF. The DNA of the CDR3 is TGTGCCAGCAGCCTAGTGTTAACAGGGCGCTCTGGGGCCAACGTCCTGACTTTC.

The chain is built from TRBV27 and TRBJ1-2; TRBD1 might be the D (5 bases). The CDR3 has 11 amino acids. The germline CDR1 and CDR2 sequences are MNHEY and SMNVEV (reference sequence). The V and J ends lost 9 bases and 7 bases respectively, with 12 bases between them. CDR3 coding DNA: TGTGCCAGGCGGGGCGGGGCTGGCTACACCTTC. Protein sequence: CARRGGAGYTF.

The chain joins TRBV6-1 to TRBJ1-2, with 8 bases aligning to TRBD1. The germline CDR1 and CDR2 sequences are MNHNS and SASEGT. V shed 4 bases and J 8 bases; nucleotides not matched to a gene: 6. This CDR3 contains 13 residues. DNA for the CDR3: TGTGCCAGCAGTGCGGACAGGGTGGGAGGCTACACCTTC. Amino acids: CASSADRVGGYTF.

The chain links TRBV11-2 to TRBJ2-5; tentatively, D is TRBD2 (6 bases). The V gene lost 5 bases and the J gene lost 5 bases, with 21 bases spanning the gap. This CDR3 is 16 amino acids long. Germline V lookup: CDR1 SGHAT, CDR2 FQNNGV. The CDR3 region is CASSPGGLAIFETQYF. DNA for the CDR3: TGTGCCAGCAGCCCAGGTGGGCTAGCGATTTTTGAGACCCAGTACTTC.

The gene calls are TRBV7-9 and TRBJ2-3, with 14 bases identical to TRBD2. There are 16 residues in the CDR3. CDR1 and CDR2 from the germline V gene are SEHNR and FQNEAQ (reference sequence). V was pared by 5 bases and J by 3 bases, with 4 bases of the junction left unmatched. The CDR3 DNA reads TGTGCCAGCAGCCCGGGACTAGCGGGAGATACAGATACGCAGTATTTT. Its translation is CASSPGLAGDTDTQYF.

This chain uses TRBV14 with TRBJ2-5; tentatively, D is TRBD2 (6 bases). Germline V gives CDR1 SGHDN, CDR2 FVKESK. The CDR3 has 13 amino acids. Trimming left V 4 bases short and J 1 base short, with 7 bases between. The CDR3 loop is CASSPLAQETQYF. In DNA form, the CDR3 reads TGTGCCAGCAGCCCACTAGCCCAAGAGACCCAGTACTTC.

A few counts support this clone. The chain uses TRBV7-9 and TRBJ2-5; D is uncertain. V lost 5 bases and J 1 base, leaving 14 bases between the germline ends. The germline V gene has CDR1 SEHNR and CDR2 FQNEAQ (reference sequence). The CDR3 length is 15 residues. CDR3 coding DNA: TGTGCCAGCAGCCAAGATCGAGACTTCCAAGAGACCCAGTACTTC. As protein: CASSQDRDFQETQYF.